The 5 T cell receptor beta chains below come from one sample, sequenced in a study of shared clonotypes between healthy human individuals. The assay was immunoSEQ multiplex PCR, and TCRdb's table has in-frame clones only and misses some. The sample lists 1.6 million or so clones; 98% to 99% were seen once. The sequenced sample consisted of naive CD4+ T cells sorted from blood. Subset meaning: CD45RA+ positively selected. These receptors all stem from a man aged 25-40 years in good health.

CDR3 DNA: TGTGCCAGCAGCGTAGGGGGCGGAACCAGCTCCTACGAGCAGTACTTC. This gives the protein CASSVGGGTSSYEQYF. The V call is TRBV9, the J call TRBJ2-7; perhaps TRBD1 as D (5 bases). From germline, CDR1 is SGDLS and CDR2 YYNGEE. V lost 0 bases, J lost 0 bases, and 13 bases lay in between. The CDR3 consists of 16 residues.

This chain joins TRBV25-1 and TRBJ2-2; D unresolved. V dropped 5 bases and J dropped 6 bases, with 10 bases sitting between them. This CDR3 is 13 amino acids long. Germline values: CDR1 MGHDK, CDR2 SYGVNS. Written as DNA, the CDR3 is TGTGCCAGCAGTCTCCTGGATCCCGGGGAGCTGTTTTTT. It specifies CASSLLDPGELFF.

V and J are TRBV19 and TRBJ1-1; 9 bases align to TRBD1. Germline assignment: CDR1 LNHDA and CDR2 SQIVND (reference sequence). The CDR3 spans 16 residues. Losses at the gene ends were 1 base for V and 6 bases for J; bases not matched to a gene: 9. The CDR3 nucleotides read TGTGCCAGTAGTATAGCGGGGACAGGGTATCGACCTGAAGCTTTCTTT. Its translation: CASSIAGTGYRPEAFF. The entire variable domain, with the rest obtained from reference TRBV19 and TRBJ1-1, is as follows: DGGITQSPKYLFRKEGQNVTLSCEQNLNHDAMYWYRQDPGQGLRLIYYSQIVNDFQKGDIAEGYSVSREKKESFPLTVTSAQKNPTAFYLCASSIAGTGYRPEAFFGQGTRLTVV.

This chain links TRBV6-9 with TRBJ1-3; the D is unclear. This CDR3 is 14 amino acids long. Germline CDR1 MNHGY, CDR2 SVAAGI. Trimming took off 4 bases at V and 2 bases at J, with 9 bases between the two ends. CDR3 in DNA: TGTGCCAGCAGTTCGAGGAATCCTGGAAACACCATATATTTT. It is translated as CASSSRNPGNTIYF.

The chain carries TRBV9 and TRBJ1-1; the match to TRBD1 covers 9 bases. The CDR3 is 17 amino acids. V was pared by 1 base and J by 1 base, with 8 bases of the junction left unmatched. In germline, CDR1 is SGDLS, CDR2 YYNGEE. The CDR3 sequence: CASSVQEQGAGNTEAFF. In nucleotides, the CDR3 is TGTGCCAGCAGCGTACAGGAACAGGGGGCTGGGAACACTGAAGCTTTCTTT.